Listed below are T cell receptor beta chains from one sample, sequenced in a study of OX40 agonist ivuxolimab in advanced cancers. Sequenced by immunoSEQ multiplex PCR; TCRdb stores in-frame clones only, minus some. The sample records 100,000 to 150,000 clones, just over 90% being singletons. The sample in question was CD4+ or CD8+ T cells sorted from blood, obtained in a trial of the OX40 agonist ivuxolimab. The source of these receptors is an adult with an advanced solid tumor such as melanoma, head and neck, liver or kidney cancer. Both conserved end residues are part of each CDR3. D genes are given only for firm matches. Rows may omit the clone size; those that give it use once, few, many or a size class.

v_gene	j_gene	d_gene	abundance	CDR3aa	CDR3nt
TRBV28	TRBJ1-3	TRBD1	.	CASSLDTGGGNTIYF	TGTGCCAGCAGCCTTGATACAGGGGGCGGAAACACCATATATTTT
TRBV18	TRBJ2-7	TRBD1	.	CASSPDPGGRSEQYF	TGTGCCAGCTCCCCAGATCCAGGGGGCAGGTCCGAGCAGTACTTC
TRBV9	TRBJ2-2	TRBD2	.	CASMAGGSRPGELFF	TGTGCCAGCATGGCGGGCGGGAGTCGGCCCGGGGAGCTGTTTTTT
TRBV19	TRBJ2-5	.	.	CASSMGETQYF	TGTGCCAGTAGTATGGGGGAGACCCAGTACTTC
TRBV7-8	TRBJ2-3	.	.	CASEGGPDTQYF	TGTGCCAGTGAGGGGGGCCCAGATACGCAGTATTTT
TRBV19	TRBJ2-7	TRBD1	.	CASSKSDAGTGVYEQYF	TGTGCCAGTAGTAAATCAGACGCGGGGACAGGGGTCTACGAGCAGTACTTC
TRBV11-2	TRBJ1-1	.	.	CASSPYLGGRMRMNTEAFF	TGTGCCAGCAGCCCATACCTTGGGGGGAGGATGCGAATGAACACTGAAGCTTTCTTT
TRBV5-1	TRBJ1-1	.	.	CASSLDANTEAFF	TGCGCCAGCAGCTTGGATGCGAACACTGAAGCTTTCTTT
TRBV7-2	TRBJ1-5	TRBD1	.	CASSVQGDQPQHF	TGTGCCAGCAGCGTTCAGGGGGATCAGCCCCAGCATTTT
TRBV19	TRBJ1-4	TRBD1	.	CASSVNRDRGHKLFF	TGTGCCAGTAGTGTGAACCGGGACAGGGGGCACAAACTGTTTTTT
TRBV28	TRBJ1-1	.	.	CATGRGGNAEAFF	TGTGCCACCGGTAGAGGGGGTAACGCTGAAGCTTTCTTT
TRBV29-1	TRBJ1-2	TRBD1	.	CSVRGQGHGYTF	TGCAGCGTGAGGGGACAGGGACATGGCTACACCTTC
TRBV6-7	TRBJ1-2	.	.	CASSYTPRGDYGYTF	TGTGCCAGCAGTTACACACCCAGGGGTGACTATGGCTACACCTTC
TRBV18	TRBJ1-1	.	.	CASSPSPQRAEAFF	TGTGCCAGCTCACCAAGCCCCCAACGGGCTGAAGCTTTCTTT
TRBV28	TRBJ1-2	.	.	CASSSTWGGGYGYTF	TGTGCCAGCAGTTCGACTTGGGGGGGAGGCTATGGCTACACCTTC
TRBV15	TRBJ1-2	TRBD1	few	CATSKGTATEGYTF	TGTGCCACCAGCAAAGGGACAGCGACCGAAGGCTACACCTTC
TRBV29-1	TRBJ1-5	TRBD1	.	CSVARTGDSNQPQHF	TGCAGCGTTGCAAGGACAGGCGATAGCAATCAGCCCCAGCATTTT
TRBV27	TRBJ2-7	.	.	CASSWTGRAGLYEQYF	TGTGCCAGCAGTTGGACTGGGCGGGCCGGTCTCTACGAGCAGTACTTC
TRBV10-3	TRBJ1-5	.	few	CAISGGDGGQPQHF	TGTGCCATCAGTGGGGGGGACGGCGGTCAGCCCCAGCATTTT
TRBV9	TRBJ1-6	.	.	CASSGESGNSPLHF	TGTGCCAGCAGCGGGGAGTCGGGTAATTCACCCCTCCACTTT
TRBV18	TRBJ1-2	TRBD1	.	CASSPDREYGYTF	TGTGCCAGCTCACCCGACAGGGAGTATGGCTACACCTTC
TRBV6-6	TRBJ1-1	TRBD1	once	CASSWGQVVTEAFF	TGTGCCAGCAGTTGGGGACAGGTAGTCACTGAAGCTTTCTTT
TRBV5-8	TRBJ1-1	.	.	CASSLWGNTEAFF	TGTGCCAGCAGCTTGTGGGGGAACACTGAAGCTTTCTTT
TRBV7-2	TRBJ2-7	TRBD2	.	CASSLVSASGYEQYF	TGTGCCAGCAGCTTAGTGTCGGCTAGCGGGTACGAGCAGTACTTC
TRBV28	TRBJ1-2	.	.	CASSLAASYGHTF	TGTGCCAGCAGCCTTGCTGCTAGCTATGGCCACACCTTC
TRBV15	TRBJ1-2	TRBD1	.	CATSKGGSGNYGYTF	TGTGCCACCAGCAAAGGGGGCAGTGGTAACTATGGCTACACCTTC
TRBV5-1	TRBJ2-3	TRBD2	few	CASAFGGSSTDTQYF	TGCGCCAGCGCCTTCGGGGGGTCTAGCACAGATACGCAGTATTTT
TRBV6-5	TRBJ1-1	.	.	CASSYAFGGFTEAFF	TGTGCCAGCAGTTATGCGTTCGGGGGTTTTACTGAAGCTTTCTTT
TRBV19	TRBJ1-2	TRBD1	.	CASSWTGGASGYTF	TGTGCCAGCTCCTGGACAGGGGGCGCCTCGGGCTACACCTTC
TRBV18	TRBJ1-6	.	.	CASSIERTGNSPLHF	TGTGCCAGCTCAATAGAAAGAACCGGGAATTCACCCCTCCACTTT
TRBV9	TRBJ2-7	.	.	CASSVDGYEQYF	TGTGCCAGCAGCGTAGATGGCTACGAGCAGTACTTC
TRBV18	TRBJ1-2	.	few	CASSPGDNRYTF	TGTGCCAGCTCACCCGGGGACAATCGCTACACCTTC
TRBV4-3	TRBJ1-5	.	.	CASSPVEHYNQPQHF	TGCGCCAGCAGCCCGGTAGAACATTACAATCAGCCCCAGCATTTT
TRBV7-9	TRBJ2-7	.	.	CASSLTYEQYF	TGTGCCAGCAGCTTAACTTACGAGCAGTACTTC
TRBV18	TRBJ1-6	.	.	CASSPVASINSPLHF	TGTGCCAGCTCACCGGTCGCCAGCATAAATTCACCCCTCCACTTT
TRBV27	TRBJ1-3	.	.	CASSLSGGNTIYF	TGTGCCAGCAGTTTATCGGGGGGAAACACCATATATTTT
TRBV5-4	TRBJ1-1	.	.	CASSPHHGGLGTEAFF	TGTGCCAGCAGTCCGCACCACGGGGGCTTGGGAACTGAAGCTTTCTTT
TRBV19	TRBJ1-1	TRBD1	.	CASRRQGANTEAFF	TGTGCCAGTAGACGACAGGGGGCGAACACTGAAGCTTTCTTT
TRBV29-1	TRBJ1-5	.	.	CSVAPEVNQPQHF	TGCAGCGTTGCTCCGGAAGTCAATCAGCCCCAGCATTTT
TRBV5-1	TRBJ1-2	.	.	CASSLGRGNYGYTF	TGCGCCAGCAGCTTAGGCAGGGGAAACTATGGCTACACCTTC
TRBV5-1	TRBJ2-3	.	.	CASSFPGADTQYF	TGCGCCAGCAGCTTCCCGGGCGCAGATACGCAGTATTTT
TRBV11-3	TRBJ2-1	TRBD1	.	CASSLRTGEGNEQFF	TGTGCCAGCAGCTTAAGGACAGGGGAAGGCAATGAGCAGTTCTTC
TRBV27	TRBJ2-7	.	.	CASSLTRRSYERYF	TGTGCCAGCAGTCTAACTAGGCGCAGTTACGAGCGGTACTTC
TRBV7-6	TRBJ1-5	TRBD1	once	CASSLGQGSNQPQHF	TGTGCCAGCAGCCTGGGACAGGGTTCCAATCAGCCCCAGCATTTT
TRBV29-1	TRBJ1-3	.	.	CSVARAEGNTIYF	TGCAGCGTTGCTCGGGCAGAAGGAAACACCATATATTTT
TRBV6-5	TRBJ2-3	TRBD2	.	CASSKGLAGEGTQYF	TGTGCCAGCAGTAAGGGACTAGCGGGAGAGGGTACGCAGTATTTT
TRBV7-2	TRBJ1-5	TRBD1	.	CASSSYRGRIDNQPQHF	TGTGCCAGCAGCTCCTACAGGGGGCGTATAGACAATCAGCCCCAGCATTTT
TRBV9	TRBJ2-7	TRBD1	.	CASSRRDRGPPYEQYF	TGTGCCAGCAGCCGCCGGGACAGGGGGCCCCCCTACGAGCAGTACTTC
TRBV5-6	TRBJ2-5	TRBD2	.	CASSLAKRGAFSVRETQYF	TGTGCCAGCAGCTTGGCGAAGCGGGGGGCGTTCTCGGTTCGGGAGACCCAGTACTTC
TRBV25-1	TRBJ1-1	.	.	CASGVAGVWGTEAFF	TGTGCCAGCGGAGTAGCCGGTGTATGGGGCACTGAAGCTTTCTTT